A selection of T cell receptor beta chains follows, all from one sample in a study of CD8+ T cells in alopecia areata. Measured with immunoSEQ multiplex PCR; TCRdb has only the in-frame clones, and not every one. The sample has hundreds of thousands of clones; roughly 64% are singletons. The sequences come from CD4+ T cells sorted from blood, collected at week 24, from a patient treated with tofacitinib. Receptor source: a human donor with alopecia areata. The CDR3 runs from the conserved cysteine through the conserved F or W. A D gene is named only where the DNA matches it firmly. Size is stated for part of the rows, as once, few or many counts, or as a class when the clone is expanded.

v_call	j_call	d_call	clone_size	cdr3_nt	cdr3_aa
TRBV29-1	TRBJ2-7	TRBD1	few	TGCAGCGGAGGCCGGGACAGGGTGGATGAGCAGTACTTC	CSGGRDRVDEQYF
TRBV28	TRBJ1-5	NA	NA	TGTGCCAGCAGTTCCCCGCGTCGGCCCCAGCATTTT	CASSSPRRPQHF
TRBV7-2	TRBJ2-7	NA	few	TGTGCCAGCAGCTCATCTTGGCACGAGCAGTACTTC	CASSSSWHEQYF
TRBV2	TRBJ1-2	NA	NA	TGTGCCAGCAGCCCTGGAGGGGCCCCCTATGGCTACACCTTC	CASSPGGAPYGYTF
TRBV4-1	TRBJ1-2	NA	NA	TGCGCCAGCAGCCAAGACACAGGGACTGGCTACACCTTC	CASSQDTGTGYTF
TRBV30	TRBJ1-2	NA	NA	TGTGCCTGGAGCGCCTCGGGGCCTTATGGCTACACCTTC	CAWSASGPYGYTF
TRBV7-2	TRBJ2-3	NA	NA	TGTGCCAGCAGCGCTGACTTTGGCACAGATACGCAGTATTTT	CASSADFGTDTQYF
TRBV7-2	TRBJ2-3	NA	NA	TGTGCCAGCAGCTGGGAGCCTGGCACAGATACGCAGTATTTT	CASSWEPGTDTQYF
TRBV2	TRBJ2-1	NA	NA	TGTGCCAGCAGGGATAAGACAGTACCCTCTGATGAGCAGTTCTTC	CASRDKTVPSDEQFF
TRBV5-1	TRBJ2-5	NA	few	TGCGCCAGCACGGGGGGCCCAAAAGAGACCCAGTACTTC	CASTGGPKETQYF
TRBV7-3	TRBJ1-1	TRBD1	NA	TGTGCCAGCAGCCCGGGACAGGGAAGAACTGAAGCTTTCTTT	CASSPGQGRTEAFF
TRBV6-6	TRBJ1-1	NA	NA	TGTGCCTCCACGGCCAGGACGAACACTGAAGCTTTCTTT	CASTARTNTEAFF
TRBV5-4	TRBJ2-7	NA	NA	TGTGCCAGCAGCTCGCCCGGGACGCCCTCCTACGAGCAGTACTTC	CASSSPGTPSYEQYF
TRBV13	TRBJ2-5	NA	NA	TGTGCCAGCAGCTTAGGCTTGGGGTTCCAAGAGACCCAGTACTTC	CASSLGLGFQETQYF
TRBV29-1	TRBJ1-2	NA	NA	TGCAGCGTTGAATGGGGAAACTATGGCTACACCTTC	CSVEWGNYGYTF
TRBV28	TRBJ2-4	TRBD1	NA	TGTGCCAGCAGACCCACCACAGGGGCTTCACTTCTAGCCAAAAACATTCAGTACTTC	CASRPTTGASLLAKNIQYF
TRBV20-1	TRBJ2-1	NA	NA	TGCAGTGCTAGTGGGAGCAATGAGCAGTTCTTC	CSASGSNEQFF
TRBV28	TRBJ1-1	NA	once	TGTGCCAGCAGTTTAGGGAAACGTAGGACTGAAGCTTTCTTT	CASSLGKRRTEAFF
TRBV6-6	TRBJ2-7	TRBD1	NA	TGTGCCAGCAGCAAGGGGACAGCCTACGAGCAGTACTTC	CASSKGTAYEQYF
TRBV6-5	TRBJ2-7	NA	once	TGTGCCAGCAGTTACGCTGGGGTAGGGAACTACGAGCAGTACTTC	CASSYAGVGNYEQYF
TRBV15	TRBJ1-6	NA	NA	TGTGCCACCAGCAGAGAAGGGTCGGGGAATTCACCCCTCCACTTT	CATSREGSGNSPLHF
TRBV13	TRBJ2-3	NA	NA	TGTGCCAGCAGCCCTAGGGGGTGGAGCACAGATACGCAGTATTTT	CASSPRGWSTDTQYF
TRBV9	TRBJ2-7	NA	NA	TGTGCCAGCAAGATTAGAGCGGGCGAGCAGTACTTC	CASKIRAGEQYF
TRBV27	TRBJ2-1	NA	NA	TGTGCCAGCAGTTTAAAGGATGAGCAGTTCTTC	CASSLKDEQFF
TRBV5-1	TRBJ1-6	NA	NA	TGCGCCAGCAGCTTGAAACCTCCCCCGGGGGCTCAAGATTCACCCCTCCACTTT	CASSLKPPPGAQDSPLHF
TRBV5-1	TRBJ2-1	TRBD2	NA	TGCGCCAGCAGCTGGGGACTAGAGGGTAATGAGCAGTTCTTC	CASSWGLEGNEQFF
TRBV29-1	TRBJ2-7	NA	NA	TGCAGCGTTGAAAGGCAGGGCTACGAGCAGTACTTC	CSVERQGYEQYF
TRBV25-1	TRBJ2-1	NA	NA	TGTGCCAGCAGTGAATCTCGGGGGCTCTCCTACAATGAGCAGTTCTTC	CASSESRGLSYNEQFF
TRBV30	TRBJ1-1	NA	NA	TGTGCCTGGAGGTCAGGGAGGAGGGACACTGAAGCTTTCTTT	CAWRSGRRDTEAFF
TRBV30	TRBJ1-1	NA	NA	TGTGCCTGGAACCGGGGAGGAAAGGCTTTCTTT	CAWNRGGKAFF
TRBV27	TRBJ1-4	TRBD1	NA	TGTGCCAGCAGTTCAAACAGGGGAATACGCGAAAAACTGTTTTTT	CASSSNRGIREKLFF
TRBV27	TRBJ1-4	NA	NA	TGTGCCAGCACCATTGCCGGGCTCGAAAAACTGTTTTTT	CASTIAGLEKLFF
TRBV2	TRBJ1-5	TRBD1	NA	TGTGCCAGCAGCCGCGGACAGGGCGGTCAGCCCCAGCATTTT	CASSRGQGGQPQHF
TRBV29-1	TRBJ1-2	TRBD1	NA	TGCAGCGGCGGGACAGGGCAGTATGGCTACACCTTC	CSGGTGQYGYTF
TRBV19	TRBJ1-2	NA	few	TGTGCCAGTAGTACCCGACAGACTTATGGCTACACCTTC	CASSTRQTYGYTF
TRBV5-1	TRBJ2-5	NA	few	TGCGCCAGCAGCTTGGGAACAGGGAGACAAGAGACCCAGTACTTC	CASSLGTGRQETQYF
TRBV28	TRBJ2-1	TRBD2	NA	TGTGCCAGCAGTTATGTAGCGGGGGGGCCCTACAATGAGCAGTTCTTC	CASSYVAGGPYNEQFF
TRBV28	TRBJ1-1	NA	NA	TGTGCCAGCAGTCGTACGGGCCGGGGGCAGGCTTTCTTT	CASSRTGRGQAFF
TRBV7-3	TRBJ2-1	NA	once	TGTGCCAGCAGCAAGTATGGACAGCTCAATGAGCAGTTCTTC	CASSKYGQLNEQFF
TRBV2	TRBJ2-7	NA	once	TGTGCCAGCATGGTAGACGGCCCGGGGGTCCACGAGCAGTACTTC	CASMVDGPGVHEQYF
TRBV6-1	TRBJ1-5	NA	NA	TGTGCCAGCATGTCGGGGATCGGCAATCAGCCCCAGCATTTT	CASMSGIGNQPQHF
TRBV5-8	TRBJ2-1	TRBD2	NA	TGTGCCAGCAGCTTGGGCGGGGGGGCCCCCAATGAGCAGTTCTTC	CASSLGGGAPNEQFF
TRBV11-2	TRBJ1-6	TRBD1	NA	TGTGCCAGCAGCTCCGACAGGGGAAATTCACCCCTCCACTTT	CASSSDRGNSPLHF
TRBV30	TRBJ2-5	NA	NA	TGTGCCTGGAGACCCTTGGGGGAGACCCAGTACTTC	CAWRPLGETQYF
TRBV6-1	TRBJ2-5	NA	NA	TGTGCCAGCAGTGGGACACCTCAAGAGACCCAGTACTTC	CASSGTPQETQYF
TRBV7-9	TRBJ2-3	NA	NA	TGTGCCAGCAGCTCTCTCGGTGGTGCGGACTCAGTCACAGATACGCAGTATTTT	CASSSLGGADSVTDTQYF
TRBV29-1	TRBJ2-4	NA	few	TGCAGCGTTGAGGTATTGGCGCTGGCCCCAGCCAAAAACATTCAGTACTTC	CSVEVLALAPAKNIQYF
TRBV7-2	TRBJ1-2	NA	NA	TGTGCCAGCAGCTTAGGGGGACTGCCTCGGGGCTACACCTTC	CASSLGGLPRGYTF
TRBV29-1	TRBJ2-3	TRBD1	NA	TGCAGCGTTCACCCTCGACAGGGTAGCACAGATACGCAGTATTTT	CSVHPRQGSTDTQYF
TRBV27	TRBJ2-5	NA	NA	TGTGCTAGCAGTTTATCGGTACTCCAAGAGACCCAGTACTTC	CASSLSVLQETQYF